A selection of T cell receptor beta chains follows, all from one sample in a study of TIL therapy for anti-PD-1-resistant metastatic lung cancer. The assay was immunoSEQ multiplex PCR, and TCRdb's table has in-frame clones only and misses some. The top ten clones hold around 6.3% of a sample with 60,000 or so clones, around 63% of them seen once. Here the sequenced sample was blood, taken at baseline. These receptors came from a person between 30 and 79 years old with non-small cell lung cancer. Each CDR3 is given with its conserved first and last residue. The order of the fields is V gene, clone size, J gene, D gene, CDR3 protein, CDR3 DNA. D genes are given only for firm matches. Where a row states a size, it is once, few, many or the class of an expanded clone; other rows omit it.

TRBV9	-	TRBJ2-1	TRBD2	CASSTRTSGSHEQFF	TGTGCCAGCAGCACTCGGACTAGCGGGAGCCATGAGCAGTTCTTC
TRBV2	-	TRBJ2-2	-	CASNYRDSDYTGELFF	TGTGCCAGCAACTACCGGGACTCCGACTACACCGGGGAGCTGTTTTTT
TRBV5-1	-	TRBJ1-1	TRBD1	CASSWDRANTEAFF	TGCGCCAGCAGCTGGGACAGGGCAAACACTGAAGCTTTCTTT
TRBV6-5	few	TRBJ1-5	-	CASSLDGGPNQPQHF	TGTGCCAGCAGCCTCGACGGAGGGCCGAATCAGCCCCAGCATTTT
TRBV30	-	TRBJ2-5	-	CAWSVQGGETQYF	TGTGCCTGGAGTGTACAGGGCGGGGAGACCCAGTACTTC
TRBV6-6	-	TRBJ1-5	-	CASSYSGRNQPQHF	TGTGCCAGCAGTTACTCGGGCCGCAATCAGCCCCAGCATTTT
TRBV7-3	-	TRBJ2-1	-	CASSARLFAGNNEQFF	TGTGCCAGCAGCGCCCGACTGTTCGCCGGAAACAATGAGCAGTTCTTC
TRBV14	-	TRBJ2-7	-	CASSRQIPTYEQYF	TGTGCCAGCAGCCGACAGATACCCACCTACGAGCAGTACTTC
TRBV7-9	-	TRBJ1-1	-	CASSLTGGNTEAFF	TGTGCCAGCAGCTTAACCGGCGGGAACACTGAAGCTTTCTTT
TRBV5-1	-	TRBJ2-7	TRBD2	CASGGLAGSYEQYF	TGCGCCAGCGGGGGACTAGCGGGGTCCTACGAGCAGTACTTC
TRBV6-1	-	TRBJ1-5	TRBD1	CASSERDSQEQPQHF	TGTGCCAGCAGTGAACGGGACAGCCAAGAACAGCCCCAGCATTTT
TRBV28	medium-sized	TRBJ1-6	TRBD1	CASSPRGTSPLHF	TGTGCCAGCAGTCCCAGGGGGACTTCACCCCTCCACTTT
TRBV2	-	TRBJ2-7	-	CASSDLGTPPGYEQYF	TGTGCCAGCAGTGATTTAGGGACTCCCCCCGGCTACGAGCAGTACTTC
TRBV10-3	-	TRBJ2-2	-	CAVSEGRHTGELFF	TGTGCCGTCAGTGAGGGCCGTCACACCGGGGAGCTGTTTTTT
TRBV30	-	TRBJ2-3	TRBD2	CAWGLAGGSTDTQYF	TGTGCCTGGGGCCTAGCGGGGGGGAGCACAGATACGCAGTATTTT
TRBV7-9	few	TRBJ1-5	-	CASSLTGNQPQHF	TGTGCCAGCAGCTTAACGGGCAATCAGCCCCAGCATTTT
TRBV29-1	-	TRBJ2-2	-	CSVGARGTEKLFF	TGCAGCGTGGGGGCTCGGGGTACCGAGAAGCTGTTTTTT
TRBV30	-	TRBJ2-2	-	CAWRQLTGELFF	TGTGCCTGGAGGCAATTAACCGGGGAGCTGTTTTTT
TRBV6-1	-	TRBJ2-1	-	CASSEQHAVYNEQFF	TGTGCCAGCAGTGAACAGCATGCGGTTTACAATGAGCAGTTCTTC
TRBV29-1	-	TRBJ2-7	-	CSVVTRTVFYEQYF	TGCAGCGTGGTAACACGGACTGTATTCTACGAGCAGTACTTC
TRBV5-1	-	TRBJ1-1	-	CASSSLERDTEAFF	TGCGCCAGCAGCTCGCTGGAGCGGGACACTGAAGCTTTCTTT
TRBV28	-	TRBJ2-2	-	CASQTRLGRGTGELFF	TGTGCCAGCCAAACCCGCCTCGGGCGAGGCACCGGGGAGCTGTTTTTT
TRBV2	-	TRBJ1-6	-	CASSVGDSPLHF	TGTGCCAGCAGTGTAGGGGATTCACCCCTCCACTTT
TRBV6-6	-	TRBJ2-4	-	CASSAVNIQYF	TGTGCCAGCAGTGCGGTAAACATTCAGTACTTC
TRBV29-1	-	TRBJ2-3	TRBD2	CSVEVASGTSTDTQYF	TGCAGCGTTGAAGTCGCTAGCGGGACTAGCACAGATACGCAGTATTTT
TRBV6-5	-	TRBJ1-5	-	CASSPGQTQPQHF	TGTGCCAGCAGCCCCGGCCAGACACAGCCCCAGCATTTT
TRBV9	many	TRBJ1-1	-	CASSVVGGPDLEAFF	TGTGCCAGCAGCGTAGTGGGTGGACCGGACCTTGAAGCTTTCTTT
TRBV19	-	TRBJ1-5	-	CASRSTSSRPYNQPQHF	TGTGCCAGTAGATCGACTTCCTCGAGACCATACAATCAGCCCCAGCATTTT
TRBV5-1	few	TRBJ2-1	-	CASSPWSGLYNEQFF	TGCGCCAGCAGTCCCTGGTCAGGACTCTACAATGAGCAGTTCTTC
TRBV6-1	few	TRBJ1-5	-	CASTQGTPEPQHF	TGTGCCAGCACCCAGGGAACCCCAGAGCCCCAGCATTTT
TRBV6-1	-	TRBJ2-7	-	CASSELPNTYEQYF	TGTGCCAGCAGTGAATTACCGAACACCTACGAGCAGTACTTC
TRBV27	once	TRBJ2-7	-	CASGSRGSPYEQYF	TGTGCCAGCGGGTCGAGGGGGAGTCCCTACGAGCAGTACTTC
TRBV5-1	-	TRBJ2-2	TRBD2	CASSPGAGVTGELFF	TGCGCCAGCAGCCCGGGAGCGGGAGTCACCGGGGAGCTGTTTTTT
TRBV7-9	-	TRBJ2-2	TRBD1	CASSFGQGVTGELFF	TGTGCCAGCAGCTTCGGACAGGGCGTCACCGGGGAGCTGTTTTTT
TRBV29-1	once	TRBJ2-7	-	CSVVAGVVSYEQYF	TGCAGCGTTGTGGCAGGGGTGGTCTCCTACGAGCAGTACTTC
TRBV5-1	-	TRBJ1-3	TRBD1	CASSSGTGGGNTIYF	TGCGCCAGCAGCTCCGGGACAGGGGGCGGAAACACCATATATTTT
TRBV5-1	-	TRBJ2-2	TRBD1	CASSLGTGANTGELFF	TGCGCCAGCAGCTTGGGGACAGGGGCGAACACCGGGGAGCTGTTTTTT
TRBV2	few	TRBJ2-1	TRBD2	CASSGGTSGSNEQFF	TGTGCCAGCAGCGGAGGGACTAGCGGGAGTAATGAGCAGTTCTTC
TRBV5-4	-	TRBJ2-5	TRBD2	CASSLELAGGQETQYF	TGTGCCAGCAGCTTGGAACTAGCGGGGGGGCAAGAGACCCAGTACTTC
TRBV7-9	-	TRBJ2-2	-	CASSPLGLSGTGELFF	TGTGCCAGCAGCCCCTTGGGGCTCTCGGGGACCGGGGAGCTGTTTTTT
TRBV21-1	-	TRBJ1-5	-	CASSKSTGRWGGRSNQPQHF	TGTGCCAGCAGCAAATCGACAGGGAGGTGGGGGGGAAGGAGCAATCAGCCCCAGCATTTT
TRBV27	-	TRBJ2-4	-	CASSELQGAKNIQYF	TGTGCCAGCAGTGAATTACAGGGTGCCAAAAACATTCAGTACTTC
TRBV5-1	few	TRBJ2-2	-	CASSFDPPGAGTGELFF	TGCGCCAGCAGCTTCGATCCTCCGGGGGCGGGGACCGGGGAGCTGTTTTTT
TRBV5-4	-	TRBJ2-2	-	CASSLGGRDTGELFF	TGTGCCAGCAGCTTGGGGGGTAGGGACACCGGGGAGCTGTTTTTT
TRBV27	-	TRBJ1-5	-	CASSKVGQHNQPQHF	TGTGCCAGCAGTAAGGTAGGACAGCACAATCAGCCCCAGCATTTT
TRBV5-1	-	TRBJ2-1	-	CASSLDKGNEQFF	TGCGCCAGCAGCTTGGATAAAGGGAATGAGCAGTTCTTC
TRBV6-1	-	TRBJ1-4	-	CASRGPEKLFF	TGTGCCAGCAGGGGGCCCGAAAAACTGTTTTTT
TRBV2	-	TRBJ2-1	-	CASSIEYNEQFF	TGTGCCAGCAGCATTGAATACAATGAGCAGTTCTTC
TRBV7-8	once	TRBJ2-7	TRBD1	CASSRDRDYEQYF	TGTGCCAGCAGCCGGGACAGGGACTACGAGCAGTACTTC
TRBV6-1	once	TRBJ1-2	-	CASYNRGYTF	TGTGCCAGCTATAACAGGGGCTACACCTTC
TRBV5-1	-	TRBJ1-2	-	CASSFGGDLQLNYGYTF	TGCGCCAGCAGCTTCGGGGGAGATCTACAATTAAACTATGGCTACACCTTC
TRBV13	-	TRBJ2-7	-	CASSLQDSYEQYF	TGTGCCAGCAGCCTACAGGACTCCTACGAGCAGTACTTC
TRBV6-6	few	TRBJ2-5	-	CASQGGPGTQYF	TGTGCCTCTCAAGGAGGTCCCGGGACCCAGTACTTC
TRBV5-4	-	TRBJ2-4	-	CASSSGGGNIQYF	TGTGCCAGCAGCTCGGGCGGTGGGAACATTCAGTACTTC
TRBV5-5	-	TRBJ2-2	-	CASSLLDPRNTGELFF	TGTGCCAGCAGCTTGCTCGATCCCCGGAACACCGGGGAGCTGTTTTTT
TRBV5-8	-	TRBJ1-2	-	CASSSGAGRAFVYTF	TGTGCCAGCAGCTCTGGCGCGGGACGGGCCTTTGTCTACACCTTC
TRBV30	-	TRBJ2-2	TRBD1	CAWRWAGGTGELFF	TGTGCCTGGAGGTGGGCAGGGGGAACCGGGGAGCTGTTTTTT
TRBV11-2	-	TRBJ1-6	-	CASSFGRWTSYNSPLHF	TGTGCCAGCAGCTTTGGGCGGTGGACCTCCTATAATTCACCCCTCCACTTT
TRBV12-5	-	TRBJ2-6	TRBD1	CASGTGTELGANVLTF	TGTGCTAGTGGTACCGGGACAGAACTGGGCGCCAACGTCCTGACTTTC
TRBV9	-	TRBJ2-3	-	CASSGGSSSTDTQYF	TGTGCCAGCAGCGGGGGGTCTAGTAGCACAGATACGCAGTATTTT